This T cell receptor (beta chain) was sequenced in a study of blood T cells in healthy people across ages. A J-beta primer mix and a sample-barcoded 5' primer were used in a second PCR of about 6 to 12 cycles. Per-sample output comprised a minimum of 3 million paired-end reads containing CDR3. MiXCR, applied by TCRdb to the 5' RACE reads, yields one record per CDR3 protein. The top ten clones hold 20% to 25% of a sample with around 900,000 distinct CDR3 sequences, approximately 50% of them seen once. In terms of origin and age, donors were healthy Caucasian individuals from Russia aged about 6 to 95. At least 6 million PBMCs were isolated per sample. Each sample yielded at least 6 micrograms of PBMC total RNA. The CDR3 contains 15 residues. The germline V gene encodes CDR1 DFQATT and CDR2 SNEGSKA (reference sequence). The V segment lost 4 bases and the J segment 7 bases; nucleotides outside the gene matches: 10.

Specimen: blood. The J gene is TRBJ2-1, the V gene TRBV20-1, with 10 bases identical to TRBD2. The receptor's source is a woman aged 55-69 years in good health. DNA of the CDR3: TGCAGTGCTATCAAGCGGGAGGGCCTTCTTAATGAGCAGTTCTTC. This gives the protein CSAIKREGLLNEQFF.